What follows describes a single T cell receptor beta chain. As yet, its antigen is unknown. Distinct nucleotide sequences in the sample also encode this CDR3. Germline-derived CDR1 and CDR2 are SGHTA and FQGNSA. Trimming left V 2 bases short and J 3 bases short, with 11 bases between. The CDR3 runs to 14 residues. The data derive from a study of shared clonotypes between healthy human individuals. Looking at the study overall: A donor's plate count was three for CD4 naive and three for CD4 memory; CD8 naive had two and CD8 memory one. Study-wide points: As a rule, naive subsets had a larger estimated richness than memory subsets. The four-donor shared clonotypes exceeded non-shared clonotypes in generation probability, with non-shared ones scoring lower.

Only in-frame clones appear in the TCRdb table, and some are missing; sequencing was by immunoSEQ multiplex PCR. The sample includes some 240,000 clones, 60% to 80% of them seen just once. Source material: memory CD4+ T cells sorted from blood. Described subset: CD45RA-negative fraction. This receptor was identified in a man younger than 45 in good health. This chain connects TRBV7-2 to TRBJ2-7, with D possibly TRBD1 on 6 matching bases. CDR3 region: CASSLYGRGYEQYF. CDR3 bases: TGTGCCAGCAGCTTATACGGCAGGGGCTACGAGCAGTACTTC.